This TCR beta chain originates from a study of beta chain features in type 1 diabetes. The study's findings and limits: Across all four CD4+ subsets, people with type 1 diabetes showed modestly shorter TCRB CDR3s.

Sequencing targeted expressed TCRB transcripts, as all isolated RNA had been reverse transcribed. The assay was immunoSEQ multiplex PCR, and TCRdb's table has in-frame clones only and misses some. The table lists a few hundred thousand clones, around 13% of them singletons, with about 0.02% in the top ten. This clone has more than one count but fewer than ten. Its target is not known. The CDR3 totals 13 residues. V lost 7 bases and J lost 8, with 17 bases in between. Germline V gene sequence: CDR1 MNHEY, CDR2 SVGAGI. This chain joins TRBV6-5 and TRBJ1-2, with D tentatively TRBD1 (5 bases). This TCR was sampled from a man aged 25-45 years with type 1 diabetes. Sequencing was carried out using naive CD4+ T cells from blood. CDR3 in DNA: TGTGCCAGCATGCGGGGGAAGGTCGGCGGCTACACCTTC. It yields the protein CASMRGKVGGYTF.